These 10 T cell receptor beta chains came from one sample sequenced in a study of CD8 T cells in Susac syndrome. Reverse transcription used about 0.5 to 1 ug RNA and random hexamers. TCRdb passed the immunoSEQ multiplex PCR reads through MiXCR, listing each CDR3 protein once. The sample contains more than 200,000 distinct CDR3 sequences, approximately 90% of which appear only once. The sequenced material came from CD8+ T cells from PBMCs. Source of these receptors: a human donor with multiple sclerosis.

The J gene is TRBJ1-4, the V gene TRBV7-9; the match to TRBD1 covers 9 bases. Trimming cost V 5 bases and J 8 bases; bases outside gene matches: 6. This CDR3 is 14 amino acids long. Germline CDR1 reads SEHNR; CDR2 reads FQNEAQ (reference sequence). The CDR3 DNA is TGTGCCAGCAGCCCAGGGACAGGGCAGGAAAAACTGTTTTTT. Amino acid sequence: CASSPGTGQEKLFF. The complete variable domain, with remaining parts taken from reference TRBV7-9 and TRBJ1-4, reads DTGVSQNPRHKITKRGQNVTFRCDPISEHNRLYWYRQTLGQGPEFLTYFQNEAQLEKSRLLSDRFSAERPKGSFSTLEIQRTEQGDSAMYLCASSPGTGQEKLFFGSGTQLSVL.

This clonotype was detected once. The chain combines TRBV24-1 with TRBJ1-2; no firm D call. Trimming shortened V by 1 base and J by 8 bases, and 4 bases separated the two germline ends. CDR3 length: 11 amino acids. In germline, CDR1 is KGHDR, CDR2 SFDVKD. CDR3 nucleotide sequence: TGTGCCACCAGTGATTTCGGGGGCTACACCTTC. This codes for CATSDFGGYTF.

The V call is TRBV5-6, the J call TRBJ2-3, with unresolved D. The germline V and J ends were trimmed by 1 base and 4 bases, with 13 bases remaining between them. The CDR3 is 15 amino acids. Germline lookup yields CDR1 SGHDT and CDR2 YYEEEE. This CDR3 reads CASSLRTAPPDTQYF. CDR3 in DNA: TGTGCCAGCAGCTTGCGTACAGCTCCCCCAGATACGCAGTATTTT. Based on the CDR3 plus reference TRBV5-6 and TRBJ2-3, the full variable domain is DAGVTQSPTHLIKTRGQQVTLRCSPKSGHDTVSWYQQALGQGPQFIFQYYEEEERQRGNFPDRFSGHQFPNYSSELNVNALLLGDSALYLCASSLRTAPPDTQYFGPGTRLTVL.

CDR3 sequence: CASSAPRLGASTDTQYF. DNA of the CDR3: TGTGCCAGCAGCGCGCCCCGGCTGGGGGCTAGCACAGATACGCAGTATTTT. The gene calls are TRBV9 and TRBJ2-3, with D perhaps TRBD1 (6 bases). The CDR3 length is 17 residues. Germline lookup yields CDR1 SGDLS and CDR2 YYNGEE. V was cut by 3 bases and J by 0 bases, with 17 bases left in between.

The rearrangement links TRBV19 to TRBJ1-5; D unresolved. This CDR3 region has 14 residues. V lost 7 bases and J lost 0, with 10 bases in between. Per the germline V gene, CDR1 is LNHDA and CDR2 is SQIVND (reference sequence). The CDR3 DNA reads as TGTGCCAGTACGATTGTTATTAGCAATCAGCCCCAGCATTTT. This codes for CASTIVISNQPQHF.

The rearrangement uses TRBV5-1 and TRBJ1-1, with D possibly TRBD1 on 6 matching bases. CDR1 and CDR2 (germline): SGHRS, YFSETQ. The CDR3 runs 13 residues. Deletions cut 3 bases from V and 6 bases from J, with 12 bases between. CDR3 bases: TGCGCCAGCAGCTCCTGGACAGACTCTGAAGCTTTCTTT. This sequence encodes CASSSWTDSEAFF.

The chain uses TRBV11-1 and TRBJ1-1, with D unclear. The CDR3 extends over 13 amino acids. The germline V gene encodes CDR1 SGHAT and CDR2 FQDESV (reference sequence). The V and J ends lost 4 bases and 7 bases respectively, with 13 bases between them. The CDR3 DNA follows: TGTGCCAGCAGCTCTTTTGTGTCGGGTGAAGCTTTCTTT. The encoded protein is CASSSFVSGEAFF.

The chain recombines TRBV5-6 with TRBJ2-7; possible D gene TRBD2, 6 bases. V shed 3 bases and J shed 4 bases, with 14 bases lying between them. The CDR3 extends over 14 amino acids. The germline V gene has CDR1 SGHDT and CDR2 YYEEEE. In DNA, the CDR3 is TGTGCCAGCAGCTACCGGACTATGCTATACGAGCAGTACTTC. This translates into CASSYRTMLYEQYF.

This chain joins TRBV30 and TRBJ2-3; D ambiguous. Germline V gene data show CDR1 as GTSNPN and CDR2 as SVGIG (reference sequence). This CDR3 is 13 amino acids long. The ends were cut back, 3 bases at V and 2 bases at J, with 9 bases in the middle. For the CDR3, the DNA is TGTGCCTGGAGACGAAGTTACACAGATACGCAGTATTTT. Encoded protein: CAWRRSYTDTQYF.

This sequence joins TRBV2 and TRBJ2-7; D possibly corresponds to TRBD2 (5 bases). Germline CDR1 is SNHLY and CDR2 is FYNNEI. The ends were cut back, 2 bases at V and 6 bases at J, with 17 bases in the middle. The length of the CDR3 is 15 residues. The CDR3 is CASSEPFAGPSEQYF. The CDR3 DNA reads TGTGCCAGCAGTGAACCCTTTGCGGGCCCCTCCGAGCAGTACTTC. The full variable domain, its missing parts supplied by reference TRBV2 and TRBJ2-7, is EPEVTQTPSHQVTQMGQEVILRCVPISNHLYFYWYRQILGQKVEFLVSFYNNEISEKSEIFDDQFSVERPDGSNFTLKIRSTKLEDSAMYFCASSEPFAGPSEQYFGPGTRLTVT.